The 15 T cell receptor beta chains below were found in one sample sequenced in a study of blood T cell repertoires in COVID-19. The repertoire was sequenced with immunoSEQ multiplex PCR; TCRdb's copy has only in-frame clones and lacks some. The sample contains roughly 400,000 clones, nearly 90% of which appear only once. Source material: PBMCs or T cells enriched from blood (not recorded which). These receptors all stem from a woman in her 30s who had recovered from COVID-19.

The chain has TRBV7-6 and TRBJ2-3; 15 bases map to TRBD2. This CDR3 has 16 residues. Germline CDR1 SGHVS, CDR2 FNYEAQ. Losses at the gene ends were 0 bases for V and 6 bases for J; bases not matched to a gene: 1. For the CDR3, the DNA is TGTGCCAGCAGCTTAGCTGGGACTAGCGGGAGGGATACGCAGTATTTT. This gives the protein CASSLAGTSGRDTQYF.

The chain couples TRBV5-1 to TRBJ1-5; 9 bases match TRBD1. The ends lost 4 bases at V and 2 bases at J; junction bases unmatched: 7. CDR3 length: 16 amino acids. Germline V gene sequence: CDR1 SGHRS, CDR2 YFSETQ. For the CDR3, the DNA is TGCGCCAGCAGCCCGGGGGACAGGGAGGGCAATCAGCCCCAGCATTTT. This encodes CASSPGDREGNQPQHF.

For this clone: Other DNA sequences in the same sample also yield this CDR3. V gene TRBV20-1 combines with J gene TRBJ2-5; D gene ambiguous. The CDR3 contains 11 residues. Trimming removed 5 bases from V and 0 bases from J, with 4 bases in between. Germline V gene lookup returns CDR1 DFQATT and CDR2 SNEGSKA (reference sequence). This CDR3 reads CSAQNQETQYF. In nucleotides, the CDR3 is TGCAGTGCTCAAAACCAAGAGACCCAGTACTTC.

This chain uses TRBV7-2 with TRBJ1-4, with a possible D match to TRBD1 (5 bases). The CDR3 length is 14 residues. Germline-derived CDR1 and CDR2 are SGHTA and FQGNSA. V was pared by 2 bases and J by 7 bases, with 11 bases between. The chain's CDR3 is CASSLTGGTEKLFF. The CDR3 bases are TGTGCCAGCAGCTTAACCGGGGGGACTGAAAAACTGTTTTTT. Looking up the rest from reference TRBV7-2 and TRBJ1-4 gives the full variable domain: GAGVSQSPSNKVTEKGKDVELRCDPISGHTALYWYRQSLGQGLEFLIYFQGNSAPDKSGLPSDRFSAERTGGSVSTLTIQRTQQEDSAVYLCASSLTGGTEKLFFGSGTQLSVL.

This chain uses TRBV28 with TRBJ2-2; 7 bases line up with TRBD1. This CDR3 is 16 amino acids long. J lost 7 bases, V lost 3 bases, and 11 bases had no gene match. Per the germline V gene, CDR1 is MDHEN and CDR2 is SYDVKM. The CDR3 DNA reads TGTGCCAGCAGTTTTTCGGATAGGGGGCCTGGCGGGGAGCTGTTTTTT. Protein product: CASSFSDRGPGGELFF.

This rearrangement joins TRBV18 to TRBJ1-6; the D is unclear. Trimming left V 5 bases short and J 0 bases short, with 8 bases between. The CDR3 contains 15 residues. Germline values: CDR1 KGHSH, CDR2 LQKENI. The chain's CDR3 is CASSTPSSYNSPLHF. DNA of the CDR3: TGTGCCAGCTCAACCCCGAGCTCCTATAATTCACCCCTCCACTTT.

The rearrangement links TRBV6-5 to TRBJ1-1; D is ambiguous. V lost 6 bases and J lost 0, with 11 bases in between. CDR3 length: 14 amino acids. Germline CDR1 is MNHEY and CDR2 is SVGAGI. The CDR3 here is CASSTGRVNTEAFF. Written as DNA, the CDR3 is TGTGCCAGCAGCACCGGGAGGGTGAACACTGAAGCTTTCTTT.

The chain carries TRBV5-1 and TRBJ2-7, with D hard to call. From germline, CDR1 is SGHRS and CDR2 YFSETQ. The CDR3 spans 15 residues. Trimming left V 2 bases short and J 2 bases short, with 14 bases between. The CDR3 sequence: CASSFGDARPYEQYF. As DNA, the CDR3 is TGCGCCAGCAGCTTTGGAGACGCTCGCCCCTACGAGCAGTACTTC.

V gene TRBV7-8 combines with J gene TRBJ1-1; TRBD1 matches 7 bases. J gave up 2 bases and V 2 bases, and 2 bases lay outside the gene matches. Per the germline V gene, CDR1 is SGHVS and CDR2 is FQNEAQ. The CDR3 has 14 residues. CDR3 sequence (DNA): TGTGCCAGCAGCTTATACAGGGGTAACACTGAAGCTTTCTTT. This codes for CASSLYRGNTEAFF. The full variable domain, in which reference TRBV7-8 and TRBJ1-1 provide the parts outside the CDR3, is GAGVSQSPRYKVAKRGQDVALRCDPISGHVSLFWYQQALGQGPEFLTYFQNEAQLDKSGLPSDRFFAERPEGSVSTLKIQRTQQEDSAVYLCASSLYRGNTEAFFGQGTRLTVV.

This chain connects TRBV7-8 to TRBJ2-5; 7 bases fit TRBD1. This CDR3 has 14 amino acids. Trimming cost V 0 bases and J 5 bases; bases outside gene matches: 3. Germline loops: CDR1 SGHVS, CDR2 FQNEAQ. The CDR3 DNA reads as TGTGCCAGCAGCTTAGCAGGGGGCTACGAGACCCAGTACTTC. Its translation: CASSLAGGYETQYF.

The chain carries TRBV5-1 and TRBJ2-3, with 7 bases lining up with TRBD1. CDR1 is SGHRS, CDR2 YFSETQ, per germline. The junction had 6 bases not matched to a gene; V was cut back by 0 bases and J by 5 bases. The CDR3 totals 15 residues. The CDR3 loop is CASSLDRGLGDTQYF. CDR3 coding DNA: TGCGCCAGCAGCTTGGATAGGGGGCTCGGAGATACGCAGTATTTT.

This clone has only one observation. This chain uses TRBV27 with TRBJ2-7; D is perhaps TRBD2 (5 bases). Trimming shortened V by 5 bases and J by 0 bases, and 17 bases separated the two germline ends. The CDR3 loop spans 16 amino acids. CDR1 MNHEY and CDR2 SMNVEV come from the germline V gene (reference sequence). The CDR3 region has the DNA TGTGCCAGCAGTCAAAATTGGGAGTTCGGCTCCTACGAGCAGTACTTC. Protein: CASSQNWEFGSYEQYF.

V usage is TRBV3-1 (or the pseudogene TRBV3-2) and J usage is TRBJ1-1; D might be TRBD1 (5 bases). Germline V gives CDR1 LGHDT, CDR2 YNNKEL (reference sequence). This CDR3 comprises 15 residues. V was trimmed by 1 base and J by 6 bases, leaving 15 bases between them. CDR3 in amino acids: CASSQGTHPTAEAFF. CDR3 DNA: TGTGCCAGCAGCCAAGGAACCCACCCGACAGCTGAAGCTTTCTTT.

The chain uses TRBV18 and TRBJ2-3, with D hard to call. CDR1 KGHSH and CDR2 LQKENI come from the germline V gene. Trimming stripped 5 bases from V and 4 bases from J, with 10 bases between. This CDR3 is 13 amino acids long. CDR3 region: CASSTENSDTQYF. In nucleotides, the CDR3 is TGTGCCAGCTCAACCGAAAACTCAGATACGCAGTATTTT.

The chain combines TRBV20-1 with TRBJ2-3; unclear D gene. CDR1 DFQATT and CDR2 SNEGSKA come from the germline V gene (reference sequence). V was trimmed by 5 bases and J by 0 bases, leaving 3 bases between them. The CDR3 runs to 11 residues. The CDR3 is CSALSTDTQYF. The CDR3 DNA sequence: TGCAGTGCTCTAAGCACAGATACGCAGTATTTT.